This TCR beta chain was recorded in a study of T-cell memory formation after mild COVID-19. Background on the study: For the most part, TCR clusters were specific to one donor.

This clonotype showed up just a few times. Barcoded TCR alpha and TCR beta cDNA libraries with UMIs came from 5'RACE using constant-segment primers. TCRdb ran MiXCR on the 5' RACE reads and lists one entry per CDR3 protein. This table has 300,000 to 400,000 distinct CDR3 sequences, roughly 13% appearing once. V shed 3 bases and J 8 bases; nucleotides not matched to a gene: 13. This CDR3 has 15 residues. Germline V gene data show CDR1 as SGDLS and CDR2 as YYNGEE. Specimen: PBMCs or a T cell subset sorted from them (not recorded which). This clonotype originated in a man between 18 and 29 years old who had mild COVID-19 (a few samples of this study predate the infection). Cell type and time point are not known. The rearrangement uses TRBV9 and TRBJ1-2, with 7 nucleotides matching TRBD1. CDR3: CASSETAGGPGGYTF. The CDR3 region has the DNA TGTGCCAGCAGCGAGACCGCAGGGGGGCCGGGCGGCTACACCTTC.